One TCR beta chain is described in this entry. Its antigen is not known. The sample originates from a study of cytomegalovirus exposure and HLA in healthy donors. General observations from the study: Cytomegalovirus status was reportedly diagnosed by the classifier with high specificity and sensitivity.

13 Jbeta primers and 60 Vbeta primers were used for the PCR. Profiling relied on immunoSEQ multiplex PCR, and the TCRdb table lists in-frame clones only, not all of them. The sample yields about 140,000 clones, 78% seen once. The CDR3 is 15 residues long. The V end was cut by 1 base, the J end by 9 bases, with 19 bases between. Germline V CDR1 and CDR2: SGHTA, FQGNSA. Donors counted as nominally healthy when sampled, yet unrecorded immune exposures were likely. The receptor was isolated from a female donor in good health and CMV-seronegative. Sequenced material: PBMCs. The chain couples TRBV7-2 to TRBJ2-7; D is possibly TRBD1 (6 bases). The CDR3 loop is CASSLGFGRGVMQYF. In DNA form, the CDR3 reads TGTGCCAGCAGCTTAGGGTTTGGCAGGGGTGTGATGCAGTACTTC.